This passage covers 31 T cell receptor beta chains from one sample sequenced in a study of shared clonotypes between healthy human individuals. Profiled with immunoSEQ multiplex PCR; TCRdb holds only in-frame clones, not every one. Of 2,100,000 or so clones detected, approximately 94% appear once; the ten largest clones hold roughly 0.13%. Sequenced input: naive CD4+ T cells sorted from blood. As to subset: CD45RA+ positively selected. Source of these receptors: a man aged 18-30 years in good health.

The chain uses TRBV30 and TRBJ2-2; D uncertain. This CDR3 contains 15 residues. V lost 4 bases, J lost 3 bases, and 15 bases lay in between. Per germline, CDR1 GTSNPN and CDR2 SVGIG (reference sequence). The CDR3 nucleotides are TGTGCCTGGAATGCCCAAAATTTGGACACCGGGGAGCTGTTTTTT. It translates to CAWNAQNLDTGELFF.

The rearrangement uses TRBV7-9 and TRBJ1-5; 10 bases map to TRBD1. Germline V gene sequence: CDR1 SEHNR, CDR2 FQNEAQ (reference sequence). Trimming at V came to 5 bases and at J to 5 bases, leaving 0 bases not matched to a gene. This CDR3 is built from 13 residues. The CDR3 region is CASSGTGDQPQHF. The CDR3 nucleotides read TGTGCCAGCAGCGGGACAGGGGATCAGCCCCAGCATTTT.

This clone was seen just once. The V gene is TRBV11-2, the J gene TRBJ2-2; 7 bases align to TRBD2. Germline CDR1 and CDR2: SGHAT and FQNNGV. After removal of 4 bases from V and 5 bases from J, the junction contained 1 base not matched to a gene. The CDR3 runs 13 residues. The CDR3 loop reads CASSWRGTGELFF. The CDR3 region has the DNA TGTGCCAGCAGCTGGCGGGGGACCGGGGAGCTGTTTTTT.

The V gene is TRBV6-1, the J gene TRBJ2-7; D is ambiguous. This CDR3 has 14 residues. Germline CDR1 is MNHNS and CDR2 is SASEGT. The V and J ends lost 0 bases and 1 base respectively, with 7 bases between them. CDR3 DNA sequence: TGTGCCAGCAGTGAAGCGCTTAGGTCCTACGAGCAGTACTTC. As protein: CASSEALRSYEQYF.

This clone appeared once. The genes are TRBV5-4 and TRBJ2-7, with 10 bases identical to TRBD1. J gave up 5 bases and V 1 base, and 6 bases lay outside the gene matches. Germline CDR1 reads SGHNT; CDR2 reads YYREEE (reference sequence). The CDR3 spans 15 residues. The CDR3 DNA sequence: TGTGCCAGCAGCTTGACGACAGGGGGCTGGGACGAGCAGTACTTC. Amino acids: CASSLTTGGWDEQYF.

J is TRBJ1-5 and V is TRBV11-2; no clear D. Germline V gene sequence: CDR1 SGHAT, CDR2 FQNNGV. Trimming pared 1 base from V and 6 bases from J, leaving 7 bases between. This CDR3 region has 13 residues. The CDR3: CASSLVAAQPQHF. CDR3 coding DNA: TGTGCCAGCAGCTTAGTGGCAGCTCAGCCCCAGCATTTT.

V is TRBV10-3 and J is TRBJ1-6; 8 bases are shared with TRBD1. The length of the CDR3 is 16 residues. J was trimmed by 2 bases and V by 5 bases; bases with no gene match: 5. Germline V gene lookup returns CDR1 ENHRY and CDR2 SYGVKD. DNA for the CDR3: TGTGCCATCAGTCCTCAGGGGGCAACCTATAATTCACCCCTCCACTTT. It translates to CAISPQGATYNSPLHF.

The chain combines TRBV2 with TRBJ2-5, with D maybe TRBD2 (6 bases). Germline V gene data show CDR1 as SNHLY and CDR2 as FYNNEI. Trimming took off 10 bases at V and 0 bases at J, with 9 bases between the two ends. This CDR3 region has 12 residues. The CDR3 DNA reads TGTGCCATACGGGAGAACCAAGAGACCCAGTACTTC. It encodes CAIRENQETQYF.

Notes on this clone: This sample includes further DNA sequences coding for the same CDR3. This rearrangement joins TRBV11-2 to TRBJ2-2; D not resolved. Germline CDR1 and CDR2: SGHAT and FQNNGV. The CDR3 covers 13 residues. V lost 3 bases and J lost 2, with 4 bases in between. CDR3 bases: TGTGCCAGCAGCTTCTCAAACACCGGGGAGCTGTTTTTT. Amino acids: CASSFSNTGELFF.

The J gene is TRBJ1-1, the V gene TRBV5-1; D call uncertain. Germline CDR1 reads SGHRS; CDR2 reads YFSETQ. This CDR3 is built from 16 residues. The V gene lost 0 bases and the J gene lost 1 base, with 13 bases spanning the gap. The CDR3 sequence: CASSLENTRRNTEAFF. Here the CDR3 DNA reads TGCGCCAGCAGCTTGGAGAATACGAGAAGGAACACTGAAGCTTTCTTT. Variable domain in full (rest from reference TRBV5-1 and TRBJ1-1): KAGVTQTPRYLIKTRGQQVTLSCSPISGHRSVSWYQQTPGQGLQFLFEYFSETQRNKGNFPGRFSGRQFSNSRSEMNVSTLELGDSALYLCASSLENTRRNTEAFFGQGTRLTVV.

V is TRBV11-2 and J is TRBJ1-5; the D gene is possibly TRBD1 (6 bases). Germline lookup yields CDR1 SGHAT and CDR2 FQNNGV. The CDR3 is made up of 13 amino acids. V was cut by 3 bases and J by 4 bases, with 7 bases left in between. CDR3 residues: CASSFQGNQPQHF. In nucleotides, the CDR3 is TGTGCCAGCAGCTTTCAGGGGAATCAGCCCCAGCATTTT.

The CDR3 DNA reads as TGTGCCAGCAGCTTAGGACAGGCGCGTGAAAAACTGTTTTTT. Translation: CASSLGQAREKLFF. The chain links TRBV7-8 to TRBJ1-4, with a possible D match to TRBD1 (6 bases). CDR1 and CDR2 (germline): SGHVS, FQNEAQ. The CDR3 sequence is 14 residues long. Trimming removed 1 base at V and 7 bases at J, with 10 bases between.

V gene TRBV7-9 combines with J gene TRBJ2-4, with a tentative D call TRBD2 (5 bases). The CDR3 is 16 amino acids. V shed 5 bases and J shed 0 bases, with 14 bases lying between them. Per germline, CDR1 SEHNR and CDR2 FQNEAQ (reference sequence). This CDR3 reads CASSPSWAGAKNIQYF. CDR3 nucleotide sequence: TGTGCCAGCAGCCCTAGTTGGGCGGGAGCCAAAAACATTCAGTACTTC.

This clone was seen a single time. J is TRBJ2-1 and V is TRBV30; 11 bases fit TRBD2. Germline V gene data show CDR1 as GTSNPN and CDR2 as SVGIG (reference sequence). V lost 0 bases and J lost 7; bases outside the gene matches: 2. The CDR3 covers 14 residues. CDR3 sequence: CAWSVASGRNEQFF. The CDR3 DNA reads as TGTGCCTGGAGTGTCGCTAGCGGGAGGAATGAGCAGTTCTTC.

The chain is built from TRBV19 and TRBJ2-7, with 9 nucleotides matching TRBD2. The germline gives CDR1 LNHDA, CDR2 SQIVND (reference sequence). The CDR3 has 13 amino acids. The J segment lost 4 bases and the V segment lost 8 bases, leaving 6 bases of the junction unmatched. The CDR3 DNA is TGTGCCAGTTCTAGCGGGATCGGGTACGAGCAGTACTTC. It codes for CASSSGIGYEQYF.

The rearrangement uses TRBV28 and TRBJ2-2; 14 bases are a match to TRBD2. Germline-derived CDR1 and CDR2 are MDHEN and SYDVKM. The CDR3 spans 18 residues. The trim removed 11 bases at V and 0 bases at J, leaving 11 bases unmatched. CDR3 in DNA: TGTGCCGACGGGACTAGCGGGGGCCCCGGACCGAACACCGGGGAGCTGTTTTTT. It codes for CADGTSGGPGPNTGELFF.

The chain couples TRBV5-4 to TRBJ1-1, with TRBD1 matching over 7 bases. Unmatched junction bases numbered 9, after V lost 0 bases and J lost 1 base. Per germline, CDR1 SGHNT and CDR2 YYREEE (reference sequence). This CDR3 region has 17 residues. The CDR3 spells CASSLGKLTGTNTEAFF. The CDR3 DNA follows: TGTGCCAGCAGCTTGGGGAAACTGACAGGGACGAACACTGAAGCTTTCTTT.

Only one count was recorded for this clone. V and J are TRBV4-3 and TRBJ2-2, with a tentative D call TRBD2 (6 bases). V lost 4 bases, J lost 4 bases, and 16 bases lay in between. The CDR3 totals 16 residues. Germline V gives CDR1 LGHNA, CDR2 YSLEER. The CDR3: CASSPGTFAITGELFF. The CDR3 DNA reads TGCGCCAGCAGCCCCGGGACTTTCGCCATCACCGGGGAGCTGTTTTTT.

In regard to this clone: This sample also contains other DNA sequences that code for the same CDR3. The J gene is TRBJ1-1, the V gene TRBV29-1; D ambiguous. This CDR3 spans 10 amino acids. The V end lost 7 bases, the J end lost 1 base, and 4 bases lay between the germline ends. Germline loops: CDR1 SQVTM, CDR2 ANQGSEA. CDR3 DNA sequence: TGCAGCGGAGGGAACACTGAAGCTTTCTTT. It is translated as CSGGNTEAFF. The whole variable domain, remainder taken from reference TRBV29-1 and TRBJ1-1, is SAVISQKPSRDICQRGTSLTIQCQVDSQVTMMFWYRQQPGQSLTLIATANQGSEATYESGFVIDKFPISRPNLTFSTLTVSNMSPEDSSIYLCSGGNTEAFFGQGTRLTVV.

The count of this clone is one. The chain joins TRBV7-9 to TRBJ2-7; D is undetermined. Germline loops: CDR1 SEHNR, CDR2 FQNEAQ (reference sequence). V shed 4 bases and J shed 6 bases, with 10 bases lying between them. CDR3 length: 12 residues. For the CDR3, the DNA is TGTGCCAGCAGCTCCAGAATCCTCGAGCAGTACTTC. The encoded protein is CASSSRILEQYF.

The CDR3, as DNA: TGTGCCAGCAGTTATAGGGCAGGGATATATGGCTACACCTTC. Its protein product is CASSYRAGIYGYTF. The gene calls are TRBV6-5 and TRBJ1-2; TRBD1 is a possible D gene (5 bases). The ends were cut back, 3 bases at V and 5 bases at J, with 13 bases in the middle. The germline gives CDR1 MNHEY, CDR2 SVGAGI. This CDR3 has 14 residues.

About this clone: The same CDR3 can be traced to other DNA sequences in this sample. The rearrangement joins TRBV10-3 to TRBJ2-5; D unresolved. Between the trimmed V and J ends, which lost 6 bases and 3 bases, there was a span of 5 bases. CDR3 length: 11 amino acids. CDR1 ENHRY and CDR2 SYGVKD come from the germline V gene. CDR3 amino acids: CAIRREETQYF. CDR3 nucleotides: TGTGCCATCAGACGAGAAGAGACCCAGTACTTC.

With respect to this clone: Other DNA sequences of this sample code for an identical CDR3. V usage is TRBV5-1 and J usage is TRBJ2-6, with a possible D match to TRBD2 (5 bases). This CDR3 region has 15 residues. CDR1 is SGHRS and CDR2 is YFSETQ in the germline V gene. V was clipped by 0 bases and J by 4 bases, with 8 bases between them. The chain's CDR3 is CASSLEGSGANVLTF. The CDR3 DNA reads TGCGCCAGCAGCTTGGAAGGGAGCGGGGCCAACGTCCTGACTTTC.

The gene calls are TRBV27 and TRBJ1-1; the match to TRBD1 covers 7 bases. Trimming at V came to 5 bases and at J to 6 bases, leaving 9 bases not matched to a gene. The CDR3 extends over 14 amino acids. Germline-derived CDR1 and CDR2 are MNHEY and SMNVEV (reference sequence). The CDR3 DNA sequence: TGTGCCAGCAGTACACGACAGGGTCGCGCTGAAGCTTTCTTT. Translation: CASSTRQGRAEAFF.

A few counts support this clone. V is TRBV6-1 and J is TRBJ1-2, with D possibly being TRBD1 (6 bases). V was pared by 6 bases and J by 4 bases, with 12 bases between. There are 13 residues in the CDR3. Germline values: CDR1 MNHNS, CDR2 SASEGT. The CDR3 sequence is CASRPGQTYGYTF. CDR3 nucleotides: TGTGCCAGCAGACCGGGACAAACCTATGGCTACACCTTC.

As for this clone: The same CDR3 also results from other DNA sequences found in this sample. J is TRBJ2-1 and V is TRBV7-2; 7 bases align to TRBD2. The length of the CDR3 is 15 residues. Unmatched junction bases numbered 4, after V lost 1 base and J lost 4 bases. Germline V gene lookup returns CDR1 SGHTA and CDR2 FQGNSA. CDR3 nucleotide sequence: TGTGCCAGCAGCTTAGGCGGGGGTCCTTACAATGAGCAGTTCTTC. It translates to CASSLGGGPYNEQFF.

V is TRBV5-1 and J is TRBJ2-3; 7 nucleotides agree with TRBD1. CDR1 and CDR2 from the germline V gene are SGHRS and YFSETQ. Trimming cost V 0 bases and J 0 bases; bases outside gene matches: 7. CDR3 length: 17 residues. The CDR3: CASSLGARQGSTDTQYF. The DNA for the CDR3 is TGCGCCAGCAGCTTGGGGGCCCGACAGGGTAGCACAGATACGCAGTATTTT.

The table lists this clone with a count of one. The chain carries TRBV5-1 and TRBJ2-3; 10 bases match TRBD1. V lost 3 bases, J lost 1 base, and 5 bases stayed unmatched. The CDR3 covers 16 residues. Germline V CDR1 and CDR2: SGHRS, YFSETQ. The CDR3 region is CASSYGQGGGTDTQYF. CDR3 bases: TGCGCCAGCAGCTACGGACAGGGGGGTGGCACAGATACGCAGTATTTT. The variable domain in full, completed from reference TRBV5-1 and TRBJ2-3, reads KAGVTQTPRYLIKTRGQQVTLSCSPISGHRSVSWYQQTPGQGLQFLFEYFSETQRNKGNFPGRFSGRQFSNSRSEMNVSTLELGDSALYLCASSYGQGGGTDTQYFGPGTRLTVL.

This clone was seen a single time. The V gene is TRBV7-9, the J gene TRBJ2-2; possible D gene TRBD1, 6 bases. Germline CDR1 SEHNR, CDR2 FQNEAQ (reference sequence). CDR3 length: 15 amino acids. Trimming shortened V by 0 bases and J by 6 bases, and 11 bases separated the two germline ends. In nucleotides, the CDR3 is TGTGCCAGCAGCTTAGCCCAGGGGCGAGCCGGGGAGCTGTTTTTT. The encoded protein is CASSLAQGRAGELFF.

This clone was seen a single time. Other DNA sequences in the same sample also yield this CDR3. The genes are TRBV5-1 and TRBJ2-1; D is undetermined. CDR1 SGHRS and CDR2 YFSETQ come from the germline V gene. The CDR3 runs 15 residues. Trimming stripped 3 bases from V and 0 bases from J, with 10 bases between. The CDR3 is CASSSTSSSYNEQFF. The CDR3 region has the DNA TGCGCCAGCAGCTCTACTTCTAGCTCCTACAATGAGCAGTTCTTC. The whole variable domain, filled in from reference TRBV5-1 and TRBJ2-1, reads KAGVTQTPRYLIKTRGQQVTLSCSPISGHRSVSWYQQTPGQGLQFLFEYFSETQRNKGNFPGRFSGRQFSNSRSEMNVSTLELGDSALYLCASSSTSSSYNEQFFGPGTRLTVL.

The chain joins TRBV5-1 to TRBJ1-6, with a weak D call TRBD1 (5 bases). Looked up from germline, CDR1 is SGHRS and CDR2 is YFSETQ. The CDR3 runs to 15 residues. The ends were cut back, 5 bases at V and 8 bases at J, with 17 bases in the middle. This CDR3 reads CASRQDLGTDSPLHF. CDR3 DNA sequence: TGCGCCAGCAGACAAGACCTAGGGACCGATTCACCCCTCCACTTT. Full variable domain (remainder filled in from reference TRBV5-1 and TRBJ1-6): KAGVTQTPRYLIKTRGQQVTLSCSPISGHRSVSWYQQTPGQGLQFLFEYFSETQRNKGNFPGRFSGRQFSNSRSEMNVSTLELGDSALYLCASRQDLGTDSPLHFGNGTRLTVT.